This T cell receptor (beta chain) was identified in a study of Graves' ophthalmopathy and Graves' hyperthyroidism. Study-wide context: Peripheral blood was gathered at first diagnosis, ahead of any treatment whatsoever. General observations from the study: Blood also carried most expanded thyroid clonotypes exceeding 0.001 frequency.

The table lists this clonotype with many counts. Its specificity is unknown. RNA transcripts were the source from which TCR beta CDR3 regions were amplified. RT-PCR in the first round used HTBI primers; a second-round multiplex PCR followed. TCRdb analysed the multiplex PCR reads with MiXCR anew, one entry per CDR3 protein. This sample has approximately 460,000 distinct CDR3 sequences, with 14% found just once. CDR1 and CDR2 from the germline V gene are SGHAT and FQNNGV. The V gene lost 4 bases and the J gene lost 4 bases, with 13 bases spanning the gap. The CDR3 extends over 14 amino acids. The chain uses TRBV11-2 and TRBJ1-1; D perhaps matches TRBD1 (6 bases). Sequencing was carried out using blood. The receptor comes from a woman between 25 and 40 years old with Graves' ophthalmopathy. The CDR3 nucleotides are TGTGCCAGCAGCTCAGACAGGTTGGGCACTGAAGCTTTCTTT. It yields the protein CASSSDRLGTEAFF.